This is a list of T cell receptor beta chains from one sample in a study of blood T cell repertoires in COVID-19. Data came from immunoSEQ multiplex PCR; TCRdb stores just in-frame clones and leaves some out. The profile shows about 220,000 clones, roughly 89% of them singletons. Sequencing used PBMCs or T cells enriched from blood (not recorded which). These receptors were obtained from a woman between 40 and 50 years old who had recovered from COVID-19. CDR3s include the opening cysteine and the closing phenylalanine or tryptophan. Fields, in order: V gene, CDR3 protein.

>TRBV5-1
CASSLQQGVSNEQFF
>TRBV5-1
CASSLRGGETQYF
>TRBV18
CASSPPVVRNSFNYGYTF
>TRBV11-3
CASSWDREQAFF
>TRBV7-2
CASSQLFSSYNEQFF
>TRBV27
CASSMPPAFNEQFF
>TRBV18
CASSPGGGSYNEQFF
>TRBV19
CASTEFDEQFF
>TRBV29-1
CSVSPWTSGRETQYF
>TRBV25-1
CASRTGNSPLHF
>TRBV5-1
CASSFRGARNTEAFF
>TRBV7-2
CASSLWGAQETQYF
>TRBV4-2
CASSQESSAAYEQYF
>TRBV11-2
CASSSGGNQPQHF
>TRBV7-2
CASTYGGSYEQYF
>TRBV3-1/TRBV3-2
CASSDRNNEQFF
>TRBV5-6
CASSQGLREDNEQFF
>TRBV19
CASSMVRGTEAFF
>TRBV2
CASGENTEAFF
>TRBV28
CASRAETQYF
>TRBV7-9
CASSLAPGFTGNTIYF
>TRBV5-1
CASSRGQETRKTNEKLFF
>TRBV7-2
CASSPTSGTVNEQFF